The clone carrying this T cell receptor beta chain has a count of ten or more. This entry is derived from a study of blood T cell repertoires in COVID-19. In the study overall: Acute and convalescent COVID-19 samples came from the United States, Italy and Spain. The cDNA or gDNA used as material had been derived from T cells, B-cell-depleted T cells, or PBMCs.

Authors' methods: By means of reference gene primer amplification, nucleated cell counts were estimated. Clones were sequenced by immunoSEQ multiplex PCR, and TCRdb holds only the in-frame ones, with some missing. The V and J calls and clone size come from that table; D and trimming were worked out from the DNA. The data contain under 250,000 clones, approximately 85% of them seen just once; the ten biggest clones take up about 9.1%. Donors were grouped by their self-reported clinical history. Germline values: CDR1 SGHDT, CDR2 YYEEEE. The V end was cut by 5 bases, the J end by 11 bases, with 19 bases between. The CDR3 covers 14 residues.

V gene TRBV5-6 combines with J gene TRBJ1-4; D might be TRBD1 (5 bases). The sample taken for sequencing was PBMCs or T cells enriched from blood (not recorded which). This TCR was recovered from a woman between 45 and 60 years old with acute COVID-19. Here the CDR3 DNA reads TGTGCCAGCAGAATTGGTCAGGGATTGGGGAAACTGTTTTTT. Its translation: CASRIGQGLGKLFF.